One sample yielded the 15 T cell receptor beta chains listed below, sequenced in a study of T cell changes during pregnancy in multiple sclerosis. TCRdb's copy holds only in-frame clones and misses some; the assay was immunoSEQ multiplex PCR. The sample lists 33,000 or so clones, 80% to 90% occurring once. Sequenced here: CD8+ T cells from peripheral blood mononuclear cells, sampled in the third trimester of pregnancy. These receptor sequences come from a female donor with multiple sclerosis, enrolled in a pregnancy study.

The V call is TRBV27, the J call TRBJ2-1; 10 bases are shared with TRBD1. CDR1 is MNHEY, CDR2 SMNVEV, per germline (reference sequence). The CDR3 is made up of 16 amino acids. The junction had 11 bases not matched to a gene; V was cut back by 3 bases and J by 9 bases. The CDR3 nucleotides are TGTGCCAGCAGTTTCCAAGGGACAGGGGATGTGGGTGAGCAGTTCTTC. It specifies CASSFQGTGDVGEQFF.

CDR3 coding DNA: TGTGCCAGCAGGATTAAACGGGGAGCGAACACCGGGGAGCTGTTTTTT. Protein: CASRIKRGANTGELFF. V gene TRBV2 combines with J gene TRBJ2-2; weak D call: TRBD2 (5 bases). From germline, CDR1 is SNHLY and CDR2 FYNNEI. The V and J ends lost 6 bases and 0 bases respectively, with 14 bases between them. The CDR3 is 16 residues long.

V is TRBV29-1 and J is TRBJ2-5; 8 bases align to TRBD1. CDR1 and CDR2 from the germline V gene are SQVTM and ANQGSEA. This CDR3 region has 13 residues. The junction had 7 bases not matched to a gene; V was cut back by 6 bases and J by 4 bases. The DNA for the CDR3 is TGCAGCGTCTCTGGACAGGGACCAGAGACCCAGTACTTC. Translated: CSVSGQGPETQYF.

CDR3 region: CASSLTSGREQFF. The CDR3 region has the DNA TGTGCCAGCAGTTTAACTAGCGGGCGAGAGCAGTTCTTC. This chain joins TRBV27 and TRBJ2-1; 9 positions match TRBD2. Unmatched junction bases numbered 3, after V lost 2 bases and J lost 10 bases. Germline CDR1 is MNHEY and CDR2 is SMNVEV (reference sequence). This CDR3 region has 13 residues.

This chain uses TRBV19 with TRBJ1-1, with D perhaps TRBD1 (5 bases). The germline V and J ends were trimmed by 3 bases and 4 bases, with 6 bases remaining between them. Looked up from germline, CDR1 is LNHDA and CDR2 is SQIVND (reference sequence). This CDR3 is 12 amino acids long. Here the CDR3 DNA reads TGTGCCAGTAGTATGGGGGGCACTGAAGCTTTCTTT. This gives the protein CASSMGGTEAFF.

The chain couples TRBV6-1 to TRBJ2-2; no clear D gene. Trimming took off 5 bases at V and 5 bases at J, with 12 bases between the two ends. This CDR3 has 14 amino acids. Germline V gene sequence: CDR1 MNHNS, CDR2 SASEGT. This CDR3 reads CASSKHPRTGELFF. CDR3 in DNA: TGTGCCAGCAGTAAACACCCTAGGACCGGGGAGCTGTTTTTT.

The chain joins TRBV7-8 to TRBJ2-7; D not resolved. The CDR3 runs to 13 residues. Trimming pared 2 bases from V and 5 bases from J, leaving 10 bases between. In germline, CDR1 is SGHVS, CDR2 FQNEAQ. CDR3 in amino acids: CASSLTTRHEQYF. DNA for the CDR3: TGTGCCAGCAGCTTAACTACGAGGCACGAGCAGTACTTC.

DNA of the CDR3: TGTGCCACCTCAGGGAGGGGTGGCTACACCTTC. Translation gives CATSGRGGYTF. The chain is built from TRBV27 and TRBJ1-2, with TRBD1 as a possible D gene (5 bases). CDR3 length: 11 residues. Between the trimmed V and J ends, which lost 10 bases and 7 bases, there was a span of 13 bases. Germline V gene lookup returns CDR1 MNHEY and CDR2 SMNVEV (reference sequence).

The rearrangement links TRBV4-1 to TRBJ2-1, with 8 bases matching TRBD2. Per the germline V gene, CDR1 is MGHRA and CDR2 is YSYEKL. V was pared by 1 base and J by 0 bases, with 2 bases of the junction left unmatched. This CDR3 contains 16 residues. The CDR3 loop is CASSQARGGSYNEQFF. CDR3 nucleotide sequence: TGCGCCAGCAGCCAAGCCCGGGGGGGCTCCTACAATGAGCAGTTCTTC.

The chain uses TRBV6-1 and TRBJ2-7; no clear D gene. The germline V and J ends were trimmed by 4 bases and 2 bases, with 6 bases remaining between them. The CDR3 is 12 residues long. Germline CDR1 MNHNS, CDR2 SASEGT. For the CDR3, the DNA is TGTGCCAGCAGTGGACGGGCCTACGAGCAGTACTTC. It encodes CASSGRAYEQYF.

The V and J genes are TRBV6-5 and TRBJ2-2, with D perhaps TRBD1 (6 bases). V lost 6 bases, J lost 0 bases, and 11 bases lay in between. Germline assignment: CDR1 MNHEY and CDR2 SVGAGI. The CDR3 has 15 residues. The CDR3 is CASSWGTSNTGELFF. For the CDR3, the DNA is TGTGCCAGCAGCTGGGGGACATCGAACACCGGGGAGCTGTTTTTT.

The chain uses TRBV9 and TRBJ1-1, with TRBD1 as a possible D gene (5 bases). Trimming removed 7 bases from V and 5 bases from J, with 18 bases in between. Germline V gives CDR1 SGDLS, CDR2 YYNGEE. CDR3 length: 14 residues. DNA for the CDR3: TGTGCCAGCGGCGAGGCGGGGCGCGGGACTGAAGCTTTCTTT. This gives the protein CASGEAGRGTEAFF.

This clone came up a few times. J is TRBJ1-4 and V is TRBV29-1, with TRBD1 matching over 8 bases. V lost 4 bases, J lost 8 bases, and 6 bases stayed unmatched. Germline V gene lookup returns CDR1 SQVTM and CDR2 ANQGSEA. This CDR3 has 13 amino acids. The DNA of the CDR3 is TGCAGCGTTGCCCCGGACAGGGAGGAAAAACTGTTTTTT. Amino acid sequence: CSVAPDREEKLFF.

This clone was recorded once. The chain employs TRBV5-1 and TRBJ1-4; D may be TRBD1 (5 bases). V was clipped by 3 bases and J by 1 base, with 13 bases between them. The germline V gene has CDR1 SGHRS and CDR2 YFSETQ. The CDR3 is 16 amino acids. The CDR3 spells CASSYGRGITNEKLFF. As DNA, the CDR3 is TGCGCCAGCAGCTACGGTCGGGGGATAACTAATGAAAAACTGTTTTTT.

The rearrangement uses TRBV4-1 and TRBJ2-1; 7 positions agree with TRBD2. The junction had 5 bases not matched to a gene; V was cut back by 8 bases and J by 4 bases. Germline CDR1 reads MGHRA; CDR2 reads YSYEKL. The CDR3 contains 13 residues. The CDR3 DNA reads as TGCGCCAGCGGACTAGTAGGTTACAATGAGCAGTTCTTC. Encoded protein: CASGLVGYNEQFF.